The next 12 T cell receptor beta chains were all read from a single sample in a study of T cell clonotyping in hematopoietic cell transplantation. Data came from immunoSEQ multiplex PCR; TCRdb stores just in-frame clones and leaves some out. Among 5,000 or so clones, roughly 89% were seen once, and the ten largest hold around a quarter. The material was peripheral blood mononuclear cells, obtained 100 days after allogeneic stem cell transplant. These receptors came from a male patient aged 70 to 85 who had an allogeneic stem cell transplant from an unrelated donor, so T cells may come from the graft donor. Some clones in this sample may be carry-over from other donors' samples.

The genes are TRBV7-9 and TRBJ2-3; D is perhaps TRBD2 (6 bases). Per germline, CDR1 SEHNR and CDR2 FQNEAQ (reference sequence). The CDR3 runs to 13 residues. Trimming cost V 3 bases and J 4 bases, with 8 bases left between them. CDR3 protein: CASSLGTSDTQYF. The CDR3 DNA is TGTGCCAGCAGCTTGGGGACTTCAGATACGCAGTATTTT.

The chain recombines TRBV5-1 with TRBJ2-6; 14 nucleotides line up with TRBD2. CDR1 and CDR2 (germline): SGHRS, YFSETQ. The ends lost 4 bases at V and 8 bases at J; junction bases unmatched: 8. The CDR3 consists of 17 residues. This CDR3 is CASSTGTSGSLTNVLTF. The CDR3 DNA is TGCGCCAGCAGCACAGGGACTAGCGGGAGTCTAACCAACGTCCTGACTTTC.

The V call is TRBV30, the J call TRBJ2-2, with TRBD2 matching 7 bases. This CDR3 region has 15 residues. Germline V lookup: CDR1 GTSNPN, CDR2 SVGIG (reference sequence). V dropped 0 bases and J dropped 5; count of bases not matched to a gene: 6. The CDR3 DNA reads TGTGCCTGGAGTGTAGGCGGGAGTGAGACCGGGGAGCTGTTTTTT. It specifies CAWSVGGSETGELFF.

The chain combines TRBV7-9 with TRBJ1-1, with TRBD1 identical over 8 bases. Trimming cost V 4 bases and J 7 bases; bases outside gene matches: 8. Germline loops: CDR1 SEHNR, CDR2 FQNEAQ (reference sequence). This CDR3 has 14 residues. In nucleotides, the CDR3 is TGTGCCAGCAGCTGGGCAGGGGGCAGCGGTGAAGCTTTCTTT. This gives the protein CASSWAGGSGEAFF.

The chain links TRBV6-5 to TRBJ1-2; D ambiguous. Germline CDR1 reads MNHEY; CDR2 reads SVGAGI. Trimming pared 8 bases from V and 0 bases from J, leaving 10 bases between. This CDR3 region has 13 residues. The CDR3 is CASAELPNYGYTF. CDR3 bases: TGTGCCAGCGCAGAACTACCTAACTATGGCTACACCTTC.

This chain joins TRBV6-5 and TRBJ1-5; D gene unclear. Deletions cut 5 bases from V and 2 bases from J, with 13 bases between. CDR1 is MNHEY, CDR2 SVGAGI, per germline. The CDR3 contains 15 residues. CDR3 bases: TGTGCCAGCAGTCACGACGCAAGGCGCAATCAGCCCCAGCATTTT. Its protein is CASSHDARRNQPQHF.

The V and J genes are TRBV18 and TRBJ1-1, with D unresolved. Germline V CDR1 and CDR2: KGHSH, LQKENI. The CDR3 has 13 residues. V was pared by 6 bases and J by 1 base, with 9 bases between. This chain's CDR3 is CASSRKQNTEAFF. CDR3 DNA sequence: TGTGCCAGCTCCAGAAAACAGAACACTGAAGCTTTCTTT.

Only one count was recorded for this clone. The V call is TRBV6-6, the J call TRBJ1-4, with 9 bases that match TRBD1. Trimming removed 6 bases from V and 5 bases from J; junction bases left unmatched: 7. Per germline, CDR1 MNHNY and CDR2 SVGAGI (reference sequence). The CDR3 has 15 amino acids. The CDR3 nucleotides read TGTGCCAGCAGGCACGCGGGACAGGGAAATGAAAAACTGTTTTTT. Translated, it gives CASRHAGQGNEKLFF.

This clone came up once. The chain is built from TRBV11-2 and TRBJ1-5; D perhaps matches TRBD1 (5 bases). Trimming pared 5 bases from V and 6 bases from J, leaving 11 bases between. This CDR3 comprises 13 residues. Germline loops: CDR1 SGHAT, CDR2 FQNNGV. This CDR3 is CASSSGGSQPQHF. As DNA, the CDR3 is TGTGCCAGCAGCAGCGGGGGGAGTCAGCCCCAGCATTTT.

The J gene is TRBJ2-7, the V gene TRBV7-9; TRBD2 is a possible D gene (6 bases). The CDR3 extends over 16 amino acids. CDR1 and CDR2 (germline): SEHNR, FQNEAQ (reference sequence). Trimming pared 5 bases from V and 5 bases from J, leaving 22 bases between. CDR3 sequence: CASSPGAALEGHEQYF. CDR3 nucleotides: TGTGCCAGCAGCCCCGGGGCCGCCTTGGAGGGCCACGAGCAGTACTTC.

This chain links TRBV29-1 with TRBJ2-5; no firm D call. The germline V gene has CDR1 SQVTM and CDR2 ANQGSEA. The CDR3 has 10 amino acids. The V end was cut by 6 bases, the J end by 2 bases, with 4 bases between. In DNA, the CDR3 is TGCAGCGTCGGGCAAGAGACCCAGTACTTC. It is translated as CSVGQETQYF.

This clone appeared once. This rearrangement joins TRBV25-1 to TRBJ2-1; D uncertain. The CDR3 length is 8 residues. Germline V gene sequence: CDR1 MGHDK, CDR2 SYGVNS. The V gene lost 7 bases and the J gene lost 8 bases, with 0 bases spanning the gap. The CDR3 DNA is TGTGCCAGCAATGAGCAGTTCTTC. Translating it yields CASNEQFF.